The 13 T cell receptor beta chains presented below share a single source sample, sequenced in a study of blood T cell repertoires in COVID-19. Assay: immunoSEQ multiplex PCR; the TCRdb copy retains only in-frame clones and omits some. This repertoire shows roughly 250,000 clones, about 90% found once; its top ten account for 7.2%. Sequencing was performed on peripheral blood. Receptors originate from a man aged 55-75 years who had recovered from COVID-19.

V gene TRBV24-1 combines with J gene TRBJ2-2; possibly TRBD1 for D (6 bases). The germline V gene has CDR1 KGHDR and CDR2 SFDVKD. The CDR3 length is 16 residues. Trimming took 1 base from V and 3 from J, leaving 11 bases between them. The CDR3 loop reads CATSDLGRTDTGELFF. The CDR3 bases are TGTGCCACCAGTGATTTAGGTCGGACAGACACCGGGGAGCTGTTTTTT.

The chain carries TRBV12-3 or TRBV12-4 and TRBJ1-6; possible D gene TRBD1, 5 bases. V was clipped by 8 bases and J by 10 bases, with 9 bases between them. This CDR3 contains 11 residues. The CDR3 bases are TGTGCCAGCGGGGCACCATCACCCCTCCACTTT. Translated, it gives CASGAPSPLHF.

This chain links TRBV10-3 with TRBJ1-1; TRBD1 agrees at 7 bases. Looked up from germline, CDR1 is ENHRY and CDR2 is SYGVKD. V was clipped by 0 bases and J by 5 bases; unmatched bases: 6. The CDR3 loop spans 15 amino acids. The CDR3 DNA reads as TGTGCCATCAGTGAGTCGGGCAGGGGGAGAACTGAAGCTTTCTTT. Its protein is CAISESGRGRTEAFF.

The chain has TRBV7-6 and TRBJ2-3; D is ambiguous. The CDR3 is made up of 12 amino acids. Trimming cost V 4 bases and J 2 bases, with 4 bases left between them. The V gene's germline CDR1 is SGHVS and CDR2 FNYEAQ. The CDR3 sequence: CASSSLTDTQYF. In DNA form, the CDR3 reads TGTGCCAGCAGCTCACTCACAGATACGCAGTATTTT.

The V call is TRBV5-1, the J call TRBJ2-6, with D uncertain. Germline CDR1 SGHRS, CDR2 YFSETQ. The CDR3 extends over 15 amino acids. Trimming stripped 4 bases from V and 2 bases from J, with 10 bases between. The CDR3 nucleotides read TGCGCCAGCAGCCCGCAGGCTGCTGGGGCCAACGTCCTGACTTTC. Amino acid sequence: CASSPQAAGANVLTF.

The chain links TRBV5-1 to TRBJ2-6; D remains ambiguous. V lost 0 bases to trimming and J lost 4 bases, with 5 bases between them. This CDR3 spans 14 amino acids. CDR1 and CDR2 from the germline V gene are SGHRS and YFSETQ. CDR3 DNA: TGCGCCAGCAGCTTGGATAGCGGGGCCAACGTCCTGACTTTC. It translates to CASSLDSGANVLTF.

The genes are TRBV27 and TRBJ2-1; 11 nucleotides align to TRBD1. This CDR3 has 17 residues. V shed 3 bases, J shed 3 bases, and the junction held 7 bases outside the gene matches. In germline, CDR1 is MNHEY, CDR2 SMNVEV (reference sequence). The CDR3 loop is CASSFISGTGGYNEQFF. The CDR3 region has the DNA TGTGCCAGCAGTTTCATATCCGGGACAGGGGGCTACAATGAGCAGTTCTTC.

The rearrangement links TRBV5-1 to TRBJ2-1, with 10 positions matching TRBD2. CDR1 and CDR2 from the germline V gene are SGHRS and YFSETQ. With V trimmed by 4 bases and J by 9 bases, 7 bases remained unmatched. The CDR3 runs to 14 residues. DNA for the CDR3: TGCGCCAGCAGCGCCAGCGGGGGGGCCGGTGAGCAGTTCTTC. Protein: CASSASGGAGEQFF.

The chain joins TRBV20-1 to TRBJ2-5; no firm D call. The CDR3 has 11 amino acids. Per the germline V gene, CDR1 is DFQATT and CDR2 is SNEGSKA (reference sequence). Trimming removed 6 bases from V and 4 bases from J, with 9 bases in between. CDR3 nucleotide sequence: TGCAGTGCCGAGAATATAGAGACCCAGTACTTC. Encoded protein: CSAENIETQYF.

The chain employs TRBV5-4 and TRBJ2-7, with TRBD2 matching over 11 bases. The CDR3 runs to 16 residues. V dropped 4 bases and J dropped 4; count of bases not matched to a gene: 10. Germline CDR1 reads SGHNT; CDR2 reads YYREEE (reference sequence). The CDR3 region has the DNA TGTGCCAGCAGCATACGTAGCGGGGGGGCGTCTTACGAGCAGTACTTC. Its protein is CASSIRSGGASYEQYF.

This clone was recorded a few times. The CDR3 region has the DNA TGTGCCAGCAGCTGGACAGGGAATAATTCACCCCTCCACTTT. Its protein is CASSWTGNNSPLHF. The chain employs TRBV27 and TRBJ1-6; 8 nucleotides line up with TRBD1. After removal of 6 bases from V and 5 bases from J, the junction contained 3 bases not matched to a gene. The CDR3 totals 14 residues. Germline CDR1 reads MNHEY; CDR2 reads SMNVEV (reference sequence).

The J gene is TRBJ1-2, the V gene TRBV7-2, with D possibly TRBD1 on 6 matching bases. The V gene lost 6 bases and the J gene lost 6 bases, with 14 bases spanning the gap. Germline V gives CDR1 SGHTA, CDR2 FQGNSA. CDR3 length: 13 amino acids. CDR3 nucleotide sequence: TGTGCCAGCAGTAAACGACAGGTTGATGGCTACACCTTC. This translates into CASSKRQVDGYTF. Supplemented by reference TRBV7-2 and TRBJ1-2, the full variable domain reads GAGVSQSPSNKVTEKGKDVELRCDPISGHTALYWYRQSLGQGLEFLIYFQGNSAPDKSGLPSDRFSAERTGGSVSTLTIQRTQQEDSAVYLCASSKRQVDGYTFGSGTRLTVV.

This chain joins TRBV7-9 and TRBJ2-7; 10 bases line up with TRBD1. Trimming cost V 5 bases and J 3 bases; bases outside gene matches: 7. This CDR3 comprises 15 residues. The germline gives CDR1 SEHNR, CDR2 FQNEAQ (reference sequence). CDR3 region: CASSPRGQGLYEQYF. The CDR3 nucleotides are TGTGCCAGCAGCCCCCGGGGACAGGGGCTCTACGAGCAGTACTTC.